Each of the 19 T cell receptor beta chains below was sequenced from the same sample in a study of blood T cells in healthy people across ages. Together with a sample-barcoded 5' primer, a J-beta primer mix was included in a second PCR lasting roughly 6 to 12 cycles. TCRdb recomputed calls from the 5' RACE reads with MiXCR, one row per CDR3 protein. Of some 710,000 distinct CDR3 sequences detected, about 20% appear once; the ten largest clones hold 22%. Input material: blood. These receptors were taken from a man between 65 and 85 years old in good health.

The V call is TRBV29-1, the J call TRBJ2-3, with 10 positions matching TRBD2. The CDR3 runs to 14 residues. The ends lost 1 base at V and 6 bases at J; junction bases unmatched: 4. Germline lookup yields CDR1 SQVTM and CDR2 ANQGSEA. CDR3 region: CSVEVAGGWDTQYF. CDR3 nucleotides: TGCAGCGTTGAAGTAGCGGGGGGCTGGGATACGCAGTATTTT.

The chain carries TRBV5-6 and TRBJ2-2, with 12 positions matching TRBD2. Germline trimming cut 4 bases from V and 7 bases from J; bases unmatched to any gene: 11. CDR1 SGHDT and CDR2 YYEEEE come from the germline V gene. The CDR3 spans 17 residues. The CDR3 here is CASSKRLAGEGGGELFF. Written as DNA, the CDR3 is TGTGCCAGCAGCAAACGACTAGCGGGAGAGGGAGGCGGGGAGCTGTTTTTT.

The chain joins TRBV7-8 to TRBJ1-1; maybe TRBD1 (6 bases). The CDR3 spans 18 residues. Germline V CDR1 and CDR2: SGHVS, FQNEAQ. Trimming cost V 5 bases and J 1 base, with 23 bases left between them. The CDR3 region is CASSEHRVLKTSNTEAFF. DNA of the CDR3: TGTGCCAGCAGCGAGCACAGGGTCCTTAAAACTTCGAACACTGAAGCTTTCTTT.

The chain combines TRBV28 with TRBJ1-2; the D gene is possibly TRBD1 (5 bases). The length of the CDR3 is 14 residues. V lost 2 bases, J lost 7 bases, and 14 bases lay in between. CDR1 is MDHEN, CDR2 SYDVKM, per germline. The CDR3 DNA reads TGTGCCAGCAGTTTAGGCGGCCAGGGAATTGGCTACACCTTC. Amino acids: CASSLGGQGIGYTF.

The gene calls are TRBV7-2 and TRBJ2-5, with 11 bases matching TRBD2. The DNA matches TRBJ2-1 better at its end, which makes the J call doubtful. CDR1 is SGHTA and CDR2 is FQGNSA in the germline V gene. The CDR3 spans 15 residues. The CDR3 loop is CASSYLAGGPNEQFF. The CDR3 DNA reads TGTGCCAGCAGTTATCTAGCGGGGGGCCCCAATGAGCAGTTCTTC.

This clonotype was observed a handful of times. The chain employs TRBV20-1 and TRBJ2-5; 14 bases fit TRBD2. The better agreement between TRBJ2-1 and the DNA end casts doubt on the J call. Germline CDR1 and CDR2: DFQATT and SNEGSKA (reference sequence). This CDR3 is 15 amino acids long. In DNA form, the CDR3 reads TGCAGTGCTCCCTCCGGGACTAGCGGGAGCCGCGAGCAGTTCTTC. Protein: CSAPSGTSGSREQFF.

The chain's CDR3 is CASMGLDSLAGGLYEQYF. In nucleotides, the CDR3 is TGTGCCAGCATGGGGTTGGACAGCCTCGCCGGCGGGTTATACGAGCAGTACTTC. The chain combines TRBV5-5 with TRBJ2-7; possibly TRBD1 for D (6 bases). Germline V gene sequence: CDR1 SGHKS, CDR2 YYEKEE (reference sequence). V was trimmed by 6 bases and J by 4 bases, leaving 29 bases between them. This CDR3 region has 18 residues. The full variable domain, in which reference TRBV5-5 and TRBJ2-7 provide the parts outside the CDR3, is DAGVTQSPTHLIKTRGQQVTLRCSPISGHKSVSWYQQVLGQGPQFIFQYYEKEERGRGNFPDRFSARQFPNYSSELNVNALLLGDSALYLCASMGLDSLAGGLYEQYFGPGTRLTVT.

The rearrangement uses TRBV13 and TRBJ1-2; a weak D match, TRBD1 (6 bases). CDR3 size: 12 residues. CDR1 and CDR2 (germline): PRHDT, FYEKMQ (reference sequence). Trimming stripped 5 bases from V and 8 bases from J, with 12 bases between. The CDR3 nucleotides are TGTGCCAGCAGCCTTCTACAGGGCGGCTACACCTTC. This translates into CASSLLQGGYTF. Looking up the rest from reference TRBV13 and TRBJ1-2 gives the full variable domain: AAGVIQSPRHLIKEKRETATLKCYPIPRHDTVYWYQQGPGQDPQFLISFYEKMQSDKGSIPDRFSAQQFSDYHSELNMSSLELGDSALYFCASSLLQGGYTFGSGTRLTVV.

The V and J genes are TRBV12-3 or TRBV12-4 and TRBJ1-5, with D possibly being TRBD1 (6 bases). This CDR3 is 14 amino acids long. V lost 6 bases, J lost 10 bases, and 19 bases lay in between. CDR3: CASSGQTGPEPQHF. CDR3 in DNA: TGTGCCAGCAGCGGACAGACGGGCCCTGAACCCCAGCATTTT.

The chain couples TRBV7-3 to TRBJ2-1, with 12 bases aligning to TRBD2. V trimming: 4 bases; J trimming: 8 bases; junction bases outside the gene matches: 6. CDR1 and CDR2 (germline): SGHTA, FQGTGA. The CDR3 is made up of 15 amino acids. The CDR3 region has the DNA TGTGCCAGCAGCTACGGACTAGCGGGATTGGATGAGCAGTTCTTC. Encoded protein: CASSYGLAGLDEQFF. Full variable domain (remainder filled in from reference TRBV7-3 and TRBJ2-1): GAGVSQTPSNKVTEKGKYVELRCDPISGHTALYWYRQSLGQGPEFLIYFQGTGAADDSGLPNDRFFAVRPEGSVSTLKIQRTERGDSAVYLCASSYGLAGLDEQFFGPGTRLTVL.

For this clonotype: A much larger clone differs from this one at a single base, so this may be a read error. The chain uses TRBV29-1 and TRBJ2-1; D remains ambiguous. The CDR3 is 13 residues long. Germline-derived CDR1 and CDR2 are SQVTM and ANQGSEA. In DNA, the CDR3 is TGCAGCGTAGAGGCTACCTCCTACAATGAGCAGCTCTTC. It specifies CSVEATSYNEQLF.

The chain uses TRBV5-1 and TRBJ1-1; D might be TRBD1 (6 bases). This CDR3 comprises 14 residues. V lost 3 bases and J lost 5, with 14 bases in between. Germline V gene lookup returns CDR1 SGHRS and CDR2 YFSETQ. The CDR3 reads CASSSGGAGTEAFF. The CDR3 DNA is TGCGCCAGCAGCTCGGGGGGGGCGGGGACTGAAGCTTTCTTT.

CDR3 nucleotides: TGTGCCAGCAGCTTAGGGCAACCGGGCTACACCTTC. Protein product: CASSLGQPGYTF. V and J are TRBV7-2 and TRBJ1-2; D remains unclear. The CDR3 is 12 residues long. The germline CDR1 and CDR2 sequences are SGHTA and FQGNSA. Trimming removed 1 base at V and 8 bases at J, with 8 bases between.

This clonotype was seen a handful of times. The junction and the germline gene differ at one end; a read error may be behind it. The chain joins TRBV10-3 to TRBJ2-6; D is undetermined. In germline, CDR1 is ENHRY, CDR2 SYGVKD. CDR3 length: 14 residues. The chain's CDR3 is CAISADEGANVLTF. The DNA of the CDR3 is TGTGCAATCAGTGCGGATGAAGGGGCCAACGTCCTGACTTTC.

This clonotype came up a few times. The chain links TRBV7-8 to TRBJ1-6; D gene unclear. This CDR3 contains 15 residues. CDR1 and CDR2 (germline): SGHVS, FQNEAQ. Between the trimmed V and J ends, which lost 1 base and 9 bases, there was a span of 13 bases. This CDR3 is CASSLVEGSTSPLHF. In DNA, the CDR3 is TGTGCCAGCAGCTTAGTGGAGGGTAGTACTTCACCCCTCCACTTT.

The rearrangement joins TRBV28 to TRBJ2-7; 7 nucleotides align to TRBD1. The J segment lost 3 bases and the V segment lost 7 bases, leaving 6 bases of the junction unmatched. The V gene's germline CDR1 is MDHEN and CDR2 SYDVKM. The CDR3 contains 13 residues. The CDR3 reads CASTGQVFYEQYF. In DNA, the CDR3 is TGTGCCAGCACCGGACAGGTTTTCTACGAGCAGTACTTC.

There are a few counts of this clonotype. The chain employs TRBV6-5 and TRBJ1-3; TRBD1 is a possible D gene (5 bases). CDR3 size: 14 residues. Trimming stripped 6 bases from V and 4 bases from J, with 13 bases between. The V gene's germline CDR1 is MNHEY and CDR2 SVGAGI. The CDR3 DNA is TGTGCCAGCAGAGCGGGACTTGGAGGAAACACCATATATTTT. This gives the protein CASRAGLGGNTIYF.

This clonotype has just a few counts. The V gene is TRBV6-2 or TRBV6-3, the J gene TRBJ1-2, with D tentatively TRBD1 (6 bases). Germline lookup yields CDR1 MNHEY and CDR2 SVGEGT. This CDR3 is built from 14 residues. V was shortened by 7 bases and J by 2 bases, with 14 bases between the two germline ends. The CDR3 DNA sequence: TGTGCCAGCAACACAGACAGGAGGAACTATGGCTACACCTTC. It encodes CASNTDRRNYGYTF.

A few counts support this clonotype. The chain carries TRBV4-1 and TRBJ1-2, with a weak D call TRBD1 (6 bases). This CDR3 comprises 15 residues. The germline V gene has CDR1 MGHRA and CDR2 YSYEKL. V was cut by 0 bases and J by 8 bases, with 16 bases left in between. The chain's CDR3 is CASSQDLAGVFGYTF. DNA of the CDR3: TGCGCCAGCAGCCAAGATTTAGCAGGGGTGTTCGGCTACACCTTC.